These T cell receptor beta chains were read from a single sample in a study of radiation and T cells in renal cell carcinoma. The data were produced by immunoSEQ multiplex PCR, yet TCRdb's version contains in-frame clones alone and is incomplete. This sample carries some 150,000 clones, about 91% of them seen once, and the ten largest clones take 10% to 15%. This material consisted of blood, taken from a patient whose treatment included radiotherapy and nephrectomy. The receptors here all came from a woman aged 45-65 years with renal cell carcinoma. The CDR3 runs from the conserved cysteine through the conserved F or W. Each record gives: D gene, J gene, V gene, clone size, CDR3 DNA, CDR3 protein. A D gene is named only where the DNA matches it firmly. Only part of the rows carry a size: once, few, many, or a class if the clone is expanded.

NA	TRBJ1-3	TRBV18	NA	TGTGCCAGCTCACCAGACAGAGGAAACACCATATATTTT	CASSPDRGNTIYF
NA	TRBJ1-5	TRBV6-5	NA	TGTGCCAGCAGCCCAAACGCTCTGGGGGAGCCCCAGCATTTT	CASSPNALGEPQHF
NA	TRBJ1-3	TRBV7-8	NA	TGTGCCAGCAGCCAAGATCCGAGGGGCAGCTCTGGAAACACCATATATTTT	CASSQDPRGSSGNTIYF
NA	TRBJ1-1	TRBV7-9	NA	TGTGCCAGCAGCTTAGTGGTGAACACTGAAGCTTTCTTT	CASSLVVNTEAFF
NA	TRBJ1-1	TRBV6-6	once	TGTGCCACCGGCGACGGGCAGCGGAACACTGAAGCTTTCTTT	CATGDGQRNTEAFF
TRBD1	TRBJ2-7	TRBV2	NA	TGTGCCAGCAAAGGGGACAGTCTCCCCTACGAGCAGTACTTC	CASKGDSLPYEQYF
NA	TRBJ1-1	TRBV19	many	TGTGCCAGTAGTATCTCTTCTAACACTGAAGCTTTCTTT	CASSISSNTEAFF
NA	TRBJ1-5	TRBV6-1	NA	TGTGCCGCACAGGGATTTAATCAGCCCCAGCATTTT	CAAQGFNQPQHF
TRBD2	TRBJ2-3	TRBV4-2	NA	TGTGCCAGCAGCCAACCTAGCGGGGCCCGCACAGATACGCAGTATTTT	CASSQPSGARTDTQYF
NA	TRBJ1-3	TRBV19	NA	TGTGCCAGTAGAGATACTGGATTCTCTGGAAACACCATATATTTT	CASRDTGFSGNTIYF
NA	TRBJ1-5	TRBV19	few	TGTGCCAGTAGTATTAGAGGAGAAGGTCACAATCAGCCCCAGCATTTT	CASSIRGEGHNQPQHF
TRBD2	TRBJ2-3	TRBV15	NA	TGTGCCACCAGCACCGGGGGGGGAGGGACGGAGGAACAGTATTTT	CATSTGGGGTEEQYF
TRBD1	TRBJ1-2	TRBV19	NA	TGTGCCAGTAGTGACCCGGACAGGGTCTATGGCTACACCTTC	CASSDPDRVYGYTF
NA	TRBJ1-6	TRBV6-6	NA	TGTGCCAGCAGTTACGCCGGAGATAATTCACCCCTCCACTTT	CASSYAGDNSPLHF
NA	TRBJ1-1	TRBV15	NA	TGTGCCACCAGCAGAGAAAGGGGGAACACTGAAGCTTTCTTT	CATSRERGNTEAFF
NA	TRBJ2-1	TRBV19	NA	TGTGCCAGTAGTACGGGGCAGGGAAGCGTCAATGAGCAGTTCTTC	CASSTGQGSVNEQFF
NA	TRBJ2-5	TRBV5-4	NA	TGTGCCAGCACCCGAGAGACTGGAGAGACCCAGTACTTC	CASTRETGETQYF
NA	TRBJ1-1	TRBV5-4	NA	TGTGCCAGCAGCTCTTTCTCTAACACTGAAGCTTTCTTT	CASSSFSNTEAFF
NA	TRBJ2-1	TRBV5-1	NA	TGCGCCAGCAGCCAAACCGGACTGGTGAGCTCCTACAATGAGCAGTTCTTC	CASSQTGLVSSYNEQFF
NA	TRBJ2-5	TRBV19	NA	TGTGCCAGTAGTATACGGGCGGTCCAAGAGACCCAGTACTTC	CASSIRAVQETQYF
TRBD2	TRBJ2-5	TRBV7-2	NA	TGTGCCAGCAGCTTACCCCGGGGGGGGGCAGAGACCCAGTACTTC	CASSLPRGGAETQYF
NA	TRBJ2-7	TRBV11-3	NA	TGTGCCAGCAGCTTCCTAGAGTCCGAGCAGTACTTC	CASSFLESEQYF
NA	TRBJ1-2	TRBV7-9	NA	TGTGCCAGCAGCCTCTCTGAAGTACACTATGGCTACACCTTC	CASSLSEVHYGYTF
TRBD2	TRBJ2-3	TRBV4-1	once	TGCGCCAGCAGCCAAGAAAAACTAGCGGGGTTTAGAGATACGCAGTATTTT	CASSQEKLAGFRDTQYF
NA	TRBJ1-1	TRBV18	NA	TGTGCCAGCTCACCAGCCGCAGTAAAGAACACTGAAGCTTTCTTT	CASSPAAVKNTEAFF
NA	TRBJ2-6	TRBV9	NA	TGTGCCAGCAGCGTAGATATGGTGCCTGGGGCCAACGTCCTGACTTTC	CASSVDMVPGANVLTF
NA	TRBJ2-5	TRBV5-4	NA	TGTGCCAGCAGCTTGGCGGCGCGGGACGTGTCCCAGTACTTC	CASSLAARDVSQYF
NA	TRBJ1-5	TRBV7-2	NA	TGTGCCAGCAGCTTAGTGGTGGGGGAATCAGGACAGCCCCAGCATTTT	CASSLVVGESGQPQHF
NA	TRBJ2-2	TRBV13	NA	TGTGCCAGCAGCCACCGACTACCTGCCGGGGAGCTGTTTTTT	CASSHRLPAGELFF
NA	TRBJ1-1	TRBV25-1	NA	TGTGCCACCCTACCTGACAGATACACTGAAGCTTTCTTT	CATLPDRYTEAFF
TRBD1	TRBJ1-3	TRBV6-6	once	TGTGCCAGCAGTCGACAGGGCAAATCTGGAAACACCATATATTTT	CASSRQGKSGNTIYF
TRBD1	TRBJ1-1	TRBV4-1	NA	TGCGCCAGCAGCCGGGGGGGACAGTTTAACACTGAAGCTTTCTTT	CASSRGGQFNTEAFF
NA	TRBJ1-1	TRBV6-5	NA	TGTGCCAGCACCCTCTCGGGGAGAACGAACACTGAAGCTTTCTTT	CASTLSGRTNTEAFF
NA	TRBJ2-5	TRBV10-3	once	TGTGCCATCAGTGGTAGCGCGAACATTAATCCTCAAGAGACCCAGTACTTC	CAISGSANINPQETQYF
TRBD2	TRBJ2-7	TRBV14	NA	TGTGCCAGCAGCTTCCCTAGCGGGGGGGCCTGCGAGCAGTACTTC	CASSFPSGGACEQYF
NA	TRBJ2-3	TRBV5-1	NA	TGCGCCAGCAGCGCCCGCTCGACCCCAGGCACAGATACGCAGTATTTT	CASSARSTPGTDTQYF
TRBD1	TRBJ2-7	TRBV13	NA	TGTGCCAGCAGCTCGGGACAGGGGGCCTACGAGCAGTACTTC	CASSSGQGAYEQYF
TRBD2	TRBJ2-1	TRBV6-5	NA	TGTGCCAGCAGGCGGACTAGCGGGGGCTACAATGAGCAGTTCTTC	CASRRTSGGYNEQFF
NA	TRBJ2-7	TRBV6-5	NA	TGTGCCAGCAGTTACGGTCGACAGGTCTCCTACGAGCAGTACTTC	CASSYGRQVSYEQYF
NA	TRBJ2-1	TRBV18	NA	TGTGCCAGCTCACCACAAAGTGAAAAGCAGTTCTTC	CASSPQSEKQFF
NA	TRBJ2-2	TRBV14	NA	TGTGCCAGCAGACCGCAGGGCGGGTATTCCGGGGAGCTGTTTTTT	CASRPQGGYSGELFF